Listed here is a single TCR beta chain. Germline values: CDR1 MNHEY, CDR2 SMNVEV (reference sequence). This CDR3 contains 17 residues. With 5 bases removed from V and 4 bases from J, the gap between germline ends came to 20 bases. This entry belongs to a study of control samples from healthy donors and cancer patients. Sequencing was performed with immunoSEQ multiplex PCR; in TCRdb, only in-frame clones are kept and a portion is missing. The table shows over 150,000 clones, with about 90% occurring only once. Sequencing input: blood. The TCR comes from a woman aged 50 to 60 in good health. V is TRBV27 and J is TRBJ2-2; D could derive from TRBD1 or TRBD2 (6 bases each). CDR3: CASSPLLGAGPTGELFF. In DNA, the CDR3 is TGTGCCAGCAGTCCCCTATTGGGGGCGGGACCCACCGGGGAGCTGTTTTTT.